These 3 T cell receptor beta chains were sequenced from one sample in a study of cytomegalovirus exposure and HLA in healthy donors. The method was immunoSEQ multiplex PCR; TCRdb's version includes in-frame clones alone and lacks a portion of them. The sample lists 55,000 to 85,000 clones, around 93% occurring once. The sequencing sample was made of PBMCs. The receptors originated from a woman younger than 35 in good health and CMV-seronegative.

The J gene is TRBJ2-5, the V gene TRBV6-1, with TRBD2 matching over 7 bases. This CDR3 contains 17 residues. V lost 4 bases and J lost 5; bases outside the gene matches: 16. Germline assignment: CDR1 MNHNS and CDR2 SASEGT. The CDR3 DNA reads as TGTGCCAGCAGTGGCAATCGGCGGACTAGTCGGGCGGAGACCCAGTACTTC. The encoded protein is CASSGNRRTSRAETQYF.

J is TRBJ1-5 and V is TRBV9; D might be TRBD1 (6 bases). CDR3 length: 15 amino acids. The V end lost 3 bases, the J end lost 4 bases, and 14 bases lay between the germline ends. CDR1 and CDR2 (germline): SGDLS, YYNGEE. CDR3 bases: TGTGCCAGCAGCGGCAGGGGAATGCTGAATCAGCCCCAGCATTTT. Its protein is CASSGRGMLNQPQHF. The full variable domain, completed using reference TRBV9 and TRBJ1-5, is DSGVTQTPKHLITATGQRVTLRCSPRSGDLSVYWYQQSLDQGLQFLIQYYNGEERAKGNILERFSAQQFPDLHSELNLSSLELGDSALYFCASSGRGMLNQPQHFGDGTRLSIL.

The chain joins TRBV7-2 to TRBJ2-7, with 14 positions matching TRBD2. Germline CDR1 is SGHTA and CDR2 is FQGNSA. V dropped 0 bases and J dropped 2; count of bases not matched to a gene: 9. CDR3 length: 19 amino acids. CDR3 nucleotides: TGTGCCAGCAGCTTAGCGGAGAGACTAGCGGGGGGGATAACCTACGAGCAGTACTTC. This gives the protein CASSLAERLAGGITYEQYF.